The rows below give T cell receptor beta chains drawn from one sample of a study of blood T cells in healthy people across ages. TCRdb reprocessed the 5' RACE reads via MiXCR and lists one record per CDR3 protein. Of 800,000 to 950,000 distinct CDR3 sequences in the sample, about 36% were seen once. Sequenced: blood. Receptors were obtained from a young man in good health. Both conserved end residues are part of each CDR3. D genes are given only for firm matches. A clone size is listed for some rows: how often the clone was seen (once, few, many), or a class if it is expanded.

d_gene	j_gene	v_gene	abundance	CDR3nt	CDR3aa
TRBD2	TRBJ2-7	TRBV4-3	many	TGCGCCAGCAGCCGAGCTAGCGGGGGACGCTACGAGCAGTACTTC	CASSRASGGRYEQYF
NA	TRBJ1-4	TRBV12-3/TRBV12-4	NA	TGTGCCAGCAGTGCCCAGGGGATCCGGGGTGAAAAACTGTTTTTT	CASSAQGIRGEKLFF
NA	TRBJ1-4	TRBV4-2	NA	TGTGCCAGCAGCAAAACCAGAGGGGATAATGAAAAACTGTTTTTT	CASSKTRGDNEKLFF
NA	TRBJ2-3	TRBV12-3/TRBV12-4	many	TGTGCCAGCAGTACAGGCACAGATACGCAGTATTTT	CASSTGTDTQYF
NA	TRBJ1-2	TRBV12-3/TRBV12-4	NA	TGTGCCAGCAGAAATCAGGGGTTGGACTATGGCTACACCTTC	CASRNQGLDYGYTF
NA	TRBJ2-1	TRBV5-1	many	TGCGCCAGCAGCTTGGCCCTGAGCTCCTACAATGAGCAGTTCTTC	CASSLALSSYNEQFF
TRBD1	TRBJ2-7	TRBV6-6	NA	TGTGCCACCCTAGGGACAGGGGGCTACGAGCAGTACTTC	CATLGTGGYEQYF
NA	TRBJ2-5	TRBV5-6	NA	TGTGCCAGCAGACACGCCGGGGATGGGGCCAATGAGCAGTACTTC	CASRHAGDGANEQYF
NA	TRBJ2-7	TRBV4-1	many	TGCGCCAGCAGCCAAGATCCCGGATCCTACGAGCAGTACTTC	CASSQDPGSYEQYF
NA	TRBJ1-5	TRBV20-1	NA	TGCAGTGCTGACCCGAGGAGCCAGAATCAGCCCCAGCATTTT	CSADPRSQNQPQHF
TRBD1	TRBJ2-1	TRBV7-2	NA	TGTGCCAGCAGCTTCGAGGGACAGGTCCCCTTGTTCTTC	CASSFEGQVPLFF
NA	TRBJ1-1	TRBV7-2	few	TGTGCCAGCAGCTTAAGGAAAGCGCCGAACACTGAAGCTTTCTTT	CASSLRKAPNTEAFF
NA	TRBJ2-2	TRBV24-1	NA	TGTGCCACCAGTGATCCGATTGGGCAGGAGAACGCCGGGGAGCTGTTTTTT	CATSDPIGQENAGELFF
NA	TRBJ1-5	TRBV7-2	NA	TGTGCCAGCAGCTTAAAGGAAAATCAGCCCCAGCATTTT	CASSLKENQPQHF
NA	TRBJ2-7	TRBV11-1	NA	TGTGCCAGCAGCTTAGAGAGACTACTTCCCTACGAGCAGTACTTC	CASSLERLLPYEQYF
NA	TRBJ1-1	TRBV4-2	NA	TGTGCCAGCAGCCAAGACCCGAGCAGTACTGAAGCTTTCTTT	CASSQDPSSTEAFF
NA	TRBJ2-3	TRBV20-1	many	TGCAGTGCTAGCTCGCCTAGCTTGAACACAGATACGCAGTATTTT	CSASSPSLNTDTQYF
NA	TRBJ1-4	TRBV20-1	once	TGCAGTGCTGGTCCTCGTGAAAAACTGTTTTTT	CSAGPREKLFF
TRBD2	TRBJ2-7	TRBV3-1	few	TGTGCCAGCAGCGAAGACAGGACTAGCCCCTACGAGCAGTACTTC	CASSEDRTSPYEQYF
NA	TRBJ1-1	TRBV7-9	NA	TGTGCCAGTATCGAAAGGGCGGGGACTGAAACTTTCTTT	CASIERAGTETFF
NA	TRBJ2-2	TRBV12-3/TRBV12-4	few	TGTGCCAGCACGGGGGGCCAGAACACCGGGGAGCTGTTTTTT	CASTGGQNTGELFF
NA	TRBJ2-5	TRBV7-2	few	TGTGCCAGCAGCGACTACACTAGCACCCAAGAGACCCAGTACTTC	CASSDYTSTQETQYF
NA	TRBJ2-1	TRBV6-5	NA	TGTGCCAGCAGAAGGACGGGGGATGATTACAATGAACAGTTCTTC	CASRRTGDDYNEQFF
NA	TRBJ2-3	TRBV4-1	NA	TGCGCCAGCAGCCATTCCACCACAGATACGCAGTATTTT	CASSHSTTDTQYF
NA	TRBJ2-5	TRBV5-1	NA	TGCGCCAGCAGCTTGGCCGGGGGAATCTTCAGCAATGAGCAGTACTTC	CASSLAGGIFSNEQYF
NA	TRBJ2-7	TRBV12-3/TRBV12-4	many	TGTGCCAGCAGCCGGGCGGACGAGCAGTACTTC	CASSRADEQYF
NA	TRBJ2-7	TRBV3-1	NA	TGTGCCAGCAGCCAAGATAGGATCTCCTACGAGCAGTACTTC	CASSQDRISYEQYF
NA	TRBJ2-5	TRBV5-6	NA	TGTGCCAGCAGCTTGGGTTCAGGACGAGAGACCCAGTACTTC	CASSLGSGRETQYF
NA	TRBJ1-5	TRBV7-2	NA	TGTGCCAGCAGCCCTATCTCAAATCAGCCCCAGCATTTT	CASSPISNQPQHF
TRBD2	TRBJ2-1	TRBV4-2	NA	TGTGCCAGCAGCCAGGGGACTAGCGCCCGTACTACTCAAGAGACCCAGTTCTTC	CASSQGTSARTTQETQFF
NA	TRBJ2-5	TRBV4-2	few	TGTGCCAGCAGCCACGCGGGACCGATAAATGAGCAGTACTTC	CASSHAGPINEQYF
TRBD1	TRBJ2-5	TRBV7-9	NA	TGTGCCAGCAGCCGCACAGGGGAATTGGAGACCCAGTACTTC	CASSRTGELETQYF
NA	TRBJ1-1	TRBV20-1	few	TGCAGTGCTATAGCCGGGACATGGAACACTGAAGCTTTCTTT	CSAIAGTWNTEAFF
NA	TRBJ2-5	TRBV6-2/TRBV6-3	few	TGTGCCAGCACACGGGGAGGTTCCCAGTACTTC	CASTRGGSQYF
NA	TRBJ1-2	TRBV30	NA	TGTGCCTGGGTTAGGAGGGAACAAGAGGGCTACACCTTC	CAWVRREQEGYTF
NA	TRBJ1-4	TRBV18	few	TGTGCCAGCTCACCAGGGACGGCGGAGGGTGAAAAACTGTTTTTT	CASSPGTAEGEKLFF
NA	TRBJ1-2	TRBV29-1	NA	TGCAGCGTTCCAAGAGACCAATACTATGGCTACACCTTC	CSVPRDQYYGYTF
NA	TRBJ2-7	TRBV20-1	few	TGCAGTGCTACCGCTTTGGGGGTCTCCTACGAGCAGTACTTC	CSATALGVSYEQYF
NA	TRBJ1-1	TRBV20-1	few	TGCAGTGCTAGGAAGGCAGGGAGCACTGAAGCTTTCTTT	CSARKAGSTEAFF
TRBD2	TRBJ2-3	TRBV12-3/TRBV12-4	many	TGTGCCAGCAGCTTAGCGGGGGGCCTCACAGATACGCAGTATTTT	CASSLAGGLTDTQYF
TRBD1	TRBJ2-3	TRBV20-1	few	TGCAGTGCTAGAGAGTACGCCCGAACCACAGGGGCGCAGTATTTT	CSAREYARTTGAQYF
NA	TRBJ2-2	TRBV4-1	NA	TGCGCCAGCAGGTTGACAGGAGGAGTCGGGGAGCTGTTTTTT	CASRLTGGVGELFF
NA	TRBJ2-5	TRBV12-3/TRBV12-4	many	TGTGCCAGCAGTTTAGACCCATCGGAGACCCAGTACTTC	CASSLDPSETQYF
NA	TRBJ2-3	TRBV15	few	TGTGCCACCAGCAAGCGGGCTATCGCGGATACGCAGTATTTT	CATSKRAIADTQYF
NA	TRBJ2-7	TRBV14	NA	TGTGCCAGCAGCCAAGGGGGCATTCCAGAGACCCGGTACTTC	CASSQGGIPETRYF
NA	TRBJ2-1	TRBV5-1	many	TGCGCCAGCAGCTTGGGATCGGGATTCAATGAGCAGTTCTTC	CASSLGSGFNEQFF
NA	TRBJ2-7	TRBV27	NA	TGTGCCAGCAGTTTAATTCCGACGGACACCTACGAGCAGTACTTC	CASSLIPTDTYEQYF